The 32 T cell receptor beta chains below come from one sample, sequenced in a study of T cells in Graves' hyperthyroidism and ophthalmopathy. The investigators amplified TCR beta CDR3 regions from RNA transcripts. First-round RT-PCR targeting the TCR CDR3 was performed with the HTBI primer set. TCRdb redid the calling of the multiplex PCR reads with MiXCR, one entry per CDR3 protein. The top ten hold roughly a tenth of the sample, which has some 98,000 distinct CDR3 sequences, roughly 40% seen once. Material: peripheral blood or thyroid tissue (not recorded which). These receptors all stem from a woman aged 25 to 45 with Graves' hyperthyroidism.

This clonotype is classed as medium-sized. This chain joins TRBV2 and TRBJ1-1; 7 bases agree with TRBD1. The CDR3 is made up of 14 amino acids. The germline V gene has CDR1 SNHLY and CDR2 FYNNEI. V gave up 3 bases and J gave up 1 base; unmatched junction bases: 2. CDR3 DNA sequence: TGTGCCAGCAGTGACGGGGACAGGAACACTGAAGCTTTCTTT. It encodes CASSDGDRNTEAFF.

A remark on this clonotype: One junction end disagrees with the germline gene, perhaps due to a read error. The rearrangement joins TRBV2 to TRBJ2-2; D is uncertain. Germline V CDR1 and CDR2: SNHLY, FYNNEI. The CDR3 runs to 12 residues. CDR3 protein: CASSPSTGELFF. The CDR3 coding sequence is TGTGCCAGCAGTCCTTCGACCGGAGAGCTGTTCTTT.

This clonotype was seen repeatedly, ten times or more. The chain combines TRBV4-1 with TRBJ1-5; D possibly corresponds to TRBD1 (5 bases). This CDR3 is 14 amino acids long. Between the trimmed V and J ends, which lost 2 bases and 4 bases, there was a span of 9 bases. Germline V gene lookup returns CDR1 MGHRA and CDR2 YSYEKL. In DNA form, the CDR3 reads TGCGCCAGCAGCCAAAGGGGTGGGAATCAGCCCCAGCATTTT. Protein sequence: CASSQRGGNQPQHF.

CDR3: CASQSGTGVTGETQYF. For the CDR3, the DNA is TGTGCCAGCCAGTCCGGGACAGGGGTTACGGGAGAGACCCAGTACTTC. This chain joins TRBV6-6 and TRBJ2-5, with 10 bases lining up with TRBD1. V lost 8 bases to trimming and J lost 4 bases; unmatched junction nucleotides: 13. This CDR3 contains 16 residues. Germline lookup yields CDR1 MNHNY and CDR2 SVGAGI (reference sequence).

This clonotype was counted many times. The V and J genes are TRBV7-9 and TRBJ1-5; tentative D call: TRBD1 (5 bases). Germline V gene sequence: CDR1 SEHNR, CDR2 FQNEAQ (reference sequence). The CDR3 contains 12 residues. V was cut by 4 bases and J by 9 bases, with 10 bases left in between. The CDR3 is CASSSRGWPQHF. The DNA of the CDR3 is TGTGCCAGCAGCTCCCGGGGCTGGCCCCAGCATTTT.

As regards this clonotype: Since no conserved phenylalanine or tryptophan closes the CDR3, a read error is the likely cause. The chain has TRBV2 and TRBJ1-2; D is ambiguous. The CDR3 is 14 amino acids. The V and J ends lost 5 bases and 3 bases respectively, with 13 bases between them. Germline V lookup: CDR1 SNHLY, CDR2 FYNNEI. CDR3 region: CASSLWNGDYGYTY. The CDR3 DNA follows: TGTGCCAGCAGTTTATGGAACGGGGACTATGGCTACACCTAC.

Comment on this clonotype: An end of the junction does not agree with germline; a read error may underlie this. As DNA, the CDR3 is TGTGCCGGCAGCTCCCTATCGGGAGGGGGAGAGACCCAGTACTTC. It codes for CAGSSLSGGGETQYF. The chain joins TRBV7-3 to TRBJ2-5; 8 nucleotides align to TRBD2. CDR3 length: 15 residues. The germline V gene has CDR1 SGHTA and CDR2 FQGTGA. Supplemented by reference TRBV7-3 and TRBJ2-5, the full variable domain reads GAGVSQTPSNKVTEKGKYVELRCDPISGHTALYWYRQSLGQGPEFLIYFQGTGAADDSGLPNDRFFAVRPEGSVSTLKIQRTERGDSAVYLCAGSSLSGGGETQYFGPGTRLLVL.

On this clonotype itself: No DNA is shown, since the ends of the CDR3 on it are uncertain; the CDR3 is the one TCRdb lists. The chain couples TRBV2 to TRBJ1-5. Germline V gene lookup returns CDR1 SNHLY and CDR2 FYNNEI. Counting both end residues, the CDR3 totals 21 amino acids. The CDR3 region is CASGVQETQYFGLGGNQPQHF.

This clonotype was recorded at least ten times. The chain employs TRBV6-1 and TRBJ1-1, with 8 bases identical to TRBD1. With 5 bases clipped from V and 5 bases from J, the junction kept 7 bases outside the gene matches. The germline V gene encodes CDR1 MNHNS and CDR2 SASEGT. CDR3 length: 14 amino acids. Written as DNA, the CDR3 is TGTGCCAGCAGTTGGACAGGGAAGGCAACTGAAGCTTTCTTT. Its protein is CASSWTGKATEAFF.

The rearrangement joins TRBV11-2 to TRBJ2-7; D could derive from TRBD1 or TRBD2 (5 bases each). V dropped 5 bases and J dropped 2 bases, with 22 bases sitting between them. The CDR3 has 17 residues. Germline CDR1 reads SGHAT; CDR2 reads FQNNGV. In DNA, the CDR3 is TGTGCCAGCAGCCCGGGCTTCACCTTACCGGGACCCTACGAGCAGTACTTC. It yields the protein CASSPGFTLPGPYEQYF.

This clonotype has a count of ten or more. The V and J genes are TRBV7-8 and TRBJ2-3, with D unresolved. V lost 5 bases, J lost 0 bases, and 12 bases lay in between. Germline assignment: CDR1 SGHVS and CDR2 FQNEAQ. The CDR3 consists of 15 residues. The chain's CDR3 is CASSPHGRSTDTQYF. The DNA for the CDR3 is TGTGCCAGCAGCCCCCACGGGCGAAGCACAGATACGCAGTATTTT.

The sample holds a few counts of this clonotype. The chain combines TRBV14 with TRBJ1-5; 7 bases align to TRBD1. Trimming cost V 5 bases and J 4 bases; bases outside gene matches: 14. The CDR3 runs 17 residues. Germline V lookup: CDR1 SGHDN, CDR2 FVKESK. This chain's CDR3 is CASSTLLRGQRNQPQHF. The CDR3 nucleotides are TGTGCCAGCAGCACCCTACTTCGGGGACAGAGGAATCAGCCCCAGCATTTT.

This clonotype was detected ten times or more. This rearrangement joins TRBV9 to TRBJ1-6; TRBD1 agrees at 8 bases. The CDR3 contains 17 residues. V trimming: 4 bases; J trimming: 3 bases; junction bases outside the gene matches: 9. Germline V gene data show CDR1 as SGDLS and CDR2 as YYNGEE. The CDR3, as DNA: TGTGCCAGCAGCCCGAGGACAGGGAGAGTCTATAATTCACCCCTCCACTTT. Translated: CASSPRTGRVYNSPLHF. Complete variable domain (other parts from reference TRBV9 and TRBJ1-6): DSGVTQTPKHLITATGQRVTLRCSPRSGDLSVYWYQQSLDQGLQFLIQYYNGEERAKGNILERFSAQQFPDLHSELNLSSLELGDSALYFCASSPRTGRVYNSPLHFGNGTRLTVT.

This chain connects TRBV2 to TRBJ1-4, with D possibly matching TRBD1 (6 bases). This CDR3 spans 14 amino acids. V was shortened by 4 bases and J by 8 bases, with 14 bases between the two germline ends. Germline CDR1 is SNHLY and CDR2 is FYNNEI. The CDR3 spells CASSVDRLDEKLFF. CDR3 coding DNA: TGTGCCAGCAGTGTTGACAGGCTTGACGAAAAACTGTTTTTT.

This clonotype was observed at least ten times. The chain carries TRBV10-3 and TRBJ1-2; the match to TRBD1 covers 8 bases. This CDR3 spans 13 amino acids. V lost 7 bases and J lost 4; bases outside the gene matches: 5. CDR1 is ENHRY and CDR2 is SYGVKD in the germline V gene. CDR3 in DNA: TGTGCCATCATTGACGGACAGGGCTATGGCTACACCTTC. It yields the protein CAIIDGQGYGYTF.

This clonotype was detected many times. The chain carries TRBV10-3 and TRBJ1-2; a weak D match, TRBD1 (5 bases). Per germline, CDR1 ENHRY and CDR2 SYGVKD. The CDR3 totals 13 residues. Written as DNA, the CDR3 is TGTGCTCAAGGGAAGGGGCGTAGCTATGGCTACACCTTC. This translates into CAQGKGRSYGYTF.

Only one count was recorded for this clonotype. A clone one base away is much larger, so this may be a read error. This sequence joins TRBV7-2 and TRBJ2-2; 8 bases align to TRBD2. The CDR3 runs 16 residues. Germline V gene sequence: CDR1 SGHTA, CDR2 FQGNSA. As DNA, the CDR3 is TGTGCCAGCAGCTACCCGGGAGGGCCGAAGTCCGGGGAGCTGCTTTTT. Translation gives CASSYPGGPKSGELLF.

As regards this clonotype: The CDR3 carries no conserved terminal phenylalanine or tryptophan, so it likely arises from a read error. This sequence joins TRBV6-5 and TRBJ1-5, with D perhaps matching TRBD1 (6 bases). Germline V CDR1 and CDR2: MNHEY, SVGAGI. The CDR3 length is 15 residues. The V end was cut by 1 base, the J end by 5 bases, with 12 bases between. The CDR3 DNA sequence: TGTGCCAGCAGTTACTTGGGACAAAGCTATCAGCCCCAGCATTCT. Translated, it gives CASSYLGQSYQPQHS.

With respect to this clonotype: Relative to the germline gene, one junction end is altered; a read error may explain this. The V call is TRBV14, the J call TRBJ1-1; D unresolved. The CDR3 sequence is 14 residues long. The germline gives CDR1 SGHDN, CDR2 FVKESK. The CDR3 sequence is CASSASLRNAEASF. CDR3 coding DNA: TGTGCCAGCAGTGCCAGCCTGCGGAACGCTGAAGCTTCCTTT. The full variable domain, rest sourced from reference TRBV14 and TRBJ1-1, is EAGVTQFPSHSVIEKGQTVTLRCDPISGHDNLYWYRRVMGKEIKFLLHFVKESKQDESGMPNNRFLAERTGGTYSTLKVQPAELEDSGVYFCASSASLRNAEASFGQGTRLTVV.

This chain joins TRBV6-5 and TRBJ1-2; 9 positions agree with TRBD1. Germline CDR1 and CDR2: MNHEY and SVGAGI. The V and J ends lost 5 bases and 0 bases, in that order; junction bases with no gene match: 4. The CDR3 has 15 amino acids. CDR3 protein: CASSDGQGPNYGYTF. The CDR3 DNA sequence: TGTGCCAGCAGTGACGGACAGGGGCCTAACTATGGCTACACCTTC.

With respect to this clonotype: A read error may produce the germline difference seen at one junction end. The chain employs TRBV2 and TRBJ1-1, with D possibly TRBD1 on 5 matching bases. CDR3 length equals 14 residues. Germline CDR1 reads SNHLY; CDR2 reads FYNNEI. The CDR3 DNA reads as TGTGCCAGCAGTGAGCCGGCTGAGGACACTGAAGCTTTGTTT. It is translated as CASSEPAEDTEALF.

Comments on this clonotype: Germline is not matched at one junction end, which may reflect a read error. The chain uses TRBV4-1 and TRBJ1-5; D ambiguous. The CDR3 covers 13 residues. Germline V CDR1 and CDR2: MGHRA, YSYEKL. DNA of the CDR3: TGTGCCAGCAGCCAAGTCGTAACCCAGCCCCAGCATTTT. Its protein is CASSQVVTQPQHF.

This clonotype was seen just once. The chain has TRBV7-8 and TRBJ2-7; 10 bases are a match to TRBD1. The CDR3 is 19 amino acids. Germline CDR1 is SGHVS and CDR2 is FQNEAQ. With V trimmed by 1 base and J by 0 bases, 12 bases remained unmatched. CDR3 in DNA: TGTGCCAGCAGCTTAGAACCGGGACAGGGGACCGTAAACTCCTACGAGCAGTACTTC. It is translated as CASSLEPGQGTVNSYEQYF.

There are many counts of this clonotype. This sequence joins TRBV14 and TRBJ1-1, with no clear D. Germline CDR1 SGHDN, CDR2 FVKESK. V was trimmed by 4 bases and J by 0 bases, leaving 6 bases between them. This CDR3 is 13 amino acids long. The CDR3 nucleotides are TGTGCCAGCAGCCTCTACCTGAACACTGAAGCTTTCTTT. Its protein product is CASSLYLNTEAFF.

There are many counts of this clonotype. The V and J genes are TRBV7-9 and TRBJ1-1; unclear D gene. Germline V lookup: CDR1 SEHNR, CDR2 FQNEAQ (reference sequence). The CDR3 extends over 16 amino acids. V gave up 5 bases and J gave up 0 bases, with 16 bases separating them. CDR3 loop: CASSHPPMHMNTEAFF. The DNA for the CDR3 is TGTGCCAGCAGCCACCCTCCAATGCACATGAACACTGAAGCTTTCTTT.

In this sample, this clonotype turned up many times. V is TRBV2 and J is TRBJ2-7; D may be TRBD2 (6 bases). This CDR3 is built from 14 residues. Trimming removed 6 bases at V and 1 base at J, with 13 bases between. The germline gives CDR1 SNHLY, CDR2 FYNNEI. The CDR3 spells CASRKEGGSYEQYF. Here the CDR3 DNA reads TGTGCCAGCAGGAAGGAGGGAGGTTCCTACGAGCAGTACTTC. Drawing the rest from reference TRBV2 and TRBJ2-7, the complete variable domain is EPEVTQTPSHQVTQMGQEVILRCVPISNHLYFYWYRQILGQKVEFLVSFYNNEISEKSEIFDDQFSVERPDGSNFTLKIRSTKLEDSAMYFCASRKEGGSYEQYFGPGTRLTVT.

This clonotype showed up many times. CDR3 loop: CASLNVPLTGELFF. The CDR3 DNA is TGTGCCAGCCTAAACGTTCCGTTGACCGGGGAGCTGTTTTTT. V is TRBV27 and J is TRBJ2-2; no clear D gene. CDR3 length: 14 amino acids. Trimming left V 8 bases short and J 5 bases short, with 15 bases between. In germline, CDR1 is MNHEY, CDR2 SMNVEV (reference sequence).

In its sample, this clonotype was seen many times. This rearrangement joins TRBV5-1 to TRBJ2-7; no firm D call. Trimming stripped 6 bases from V and 2 bases from J, with 12 bases between. CDR3 size: 13 residues. CDR1 is SGHRS and CDR2 is YFSETQ in the germline V gene. The CDR3 spells CASTLGQAYEQYF. The CDR3 nucleotides are TGCGCCAGCACCCTCGGGCAAGCCTACGAGCAGTACTTC.

As concerns this clonotype: This could be a read error, since a much larger clone is one nucleotide away. The chain recombines TRBV6-5 with TRBJ2-7; D not resolved. The V end was cut by 2 bases, the J end by 2 bases, with 7 bases between. The length of the CDR3 is 13 residues. CDR1 is MNHEY, CDR2 SVGAGI, per germline. DNA for the CDR3: TGTGCCAGCAGTTACCCAGAGACCTACGAGCAGTACTTC. This gives the protein CASSYPETYEQYF.

In this sample, this clonotype turned up many times. V is TRBV7-9 and J is TRBJ1-1; the match to TRBD1 covers 11 bases. V lost 5 bases and J lost 8; bases outside the gene matches: 10. Germline CDR1 reads SEHNR; CDR2 reads FQNEAQ (reference sequence). This CDR3 is 15 amino acids long. The CDR3 loop is CASSQRRTGGSEAFF. The CDR3 coding sequence is TGTGCCAGCAGCCAGAGACGGACAGGGGGCTCAGAAGCTTTCTTT.

This clonotype was observed at least ten times. The chain has TRBV2 and TRBJ2-5; D not certain. V dropped 7 bases and J dropped 2 bases, with 14 bases sitting between them. Germline assignment: CDR1 SNHLY and CDR2 FYNNEI. This CDR3 has 14 amino acids. This CDR3 is CASKSAAAQETQYF. The CDR3 DNA reads as TGTGCCAGCAAGTCCGCGGCAGCACAAGAGACCCAGTACTTC.

This clonotype has a count of ten or more. J is TRBJ1-5 and V is TRBV19; weak D call: TRBD1 (5 bases). Germline assignment: CDR1 LNHDA and CDR2 SQIVND (reference sequence). V lost 0 bases, J lost 0 bases, and 15 bases lay in between. The CDR3 contains 18 residues. CDR3 nucleotide sequence: TGTGCCAGTAGTATAGATGGGGCGGCAGCCTATAGCAATCAGCCCCAGCATTTT. It encodes CASSIDGAAAYSNQPQHF.